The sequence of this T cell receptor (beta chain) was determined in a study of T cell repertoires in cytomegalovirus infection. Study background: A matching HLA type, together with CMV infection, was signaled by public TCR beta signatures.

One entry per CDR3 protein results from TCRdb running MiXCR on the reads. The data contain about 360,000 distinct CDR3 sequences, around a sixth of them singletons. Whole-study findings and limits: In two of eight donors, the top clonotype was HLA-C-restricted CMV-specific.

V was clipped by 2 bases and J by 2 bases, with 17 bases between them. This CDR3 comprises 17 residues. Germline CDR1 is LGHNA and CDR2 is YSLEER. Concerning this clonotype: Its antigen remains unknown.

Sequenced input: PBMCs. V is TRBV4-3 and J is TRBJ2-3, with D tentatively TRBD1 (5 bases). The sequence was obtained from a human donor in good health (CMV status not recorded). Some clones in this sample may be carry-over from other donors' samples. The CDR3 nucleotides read TGCGCCAGCAGCCAAAGCGCGACAGTCGGCGTCACAGATACGCAGTATTTT. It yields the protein CASSQSATVGVTDTQYF.